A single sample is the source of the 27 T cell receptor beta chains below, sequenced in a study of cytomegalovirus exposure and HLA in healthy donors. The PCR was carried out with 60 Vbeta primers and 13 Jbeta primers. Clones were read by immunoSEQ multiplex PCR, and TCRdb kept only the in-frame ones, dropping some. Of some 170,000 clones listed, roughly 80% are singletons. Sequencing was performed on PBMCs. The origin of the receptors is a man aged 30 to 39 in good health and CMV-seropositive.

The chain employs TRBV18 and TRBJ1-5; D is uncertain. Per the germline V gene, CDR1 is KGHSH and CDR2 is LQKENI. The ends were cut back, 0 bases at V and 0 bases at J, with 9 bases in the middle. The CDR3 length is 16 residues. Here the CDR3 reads CASSPPGDYSNQPQHF. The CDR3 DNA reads TGTGCCAGCTCACCACCCGGGGATTATAGCAATCAGCCCCAGCATTTT.

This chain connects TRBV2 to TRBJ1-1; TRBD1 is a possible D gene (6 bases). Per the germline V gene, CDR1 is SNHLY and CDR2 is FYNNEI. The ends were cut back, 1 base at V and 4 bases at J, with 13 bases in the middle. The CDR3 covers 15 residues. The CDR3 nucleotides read TGTGCCAGCAGTGAAGGGATGGGGGCCTTCACTGAAGCTTTCTTT. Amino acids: CASSEGMGAFTEAFF.

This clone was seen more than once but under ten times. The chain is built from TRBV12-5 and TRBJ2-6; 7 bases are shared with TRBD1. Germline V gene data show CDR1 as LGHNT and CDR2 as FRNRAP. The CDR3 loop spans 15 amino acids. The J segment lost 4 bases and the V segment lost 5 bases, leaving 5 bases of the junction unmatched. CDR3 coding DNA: TGTGCTAGTGGTCCGAGGGGGCCCGGGGCCAACGTCCTGACTTTC. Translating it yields CASGPRGPGANVLTF.

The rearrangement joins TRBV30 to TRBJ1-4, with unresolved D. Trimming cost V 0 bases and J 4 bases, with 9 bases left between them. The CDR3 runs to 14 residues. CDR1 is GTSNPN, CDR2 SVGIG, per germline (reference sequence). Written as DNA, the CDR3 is TGTGCCTGGAGTGTAATGAGGAGTAATGAAAAACTGTTTTTT. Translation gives CAWSVMRSNEKLFF.

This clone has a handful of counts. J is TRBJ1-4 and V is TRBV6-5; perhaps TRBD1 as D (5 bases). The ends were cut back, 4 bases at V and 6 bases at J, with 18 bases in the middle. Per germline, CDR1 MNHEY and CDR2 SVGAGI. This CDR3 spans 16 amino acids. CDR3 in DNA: TGTGCCAGCAGTTCCTCCCTGCCCGGGGGGGATGAAAAACTGTTTTTT. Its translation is CASSSSLPGGDEKLFF.

The DNA for the CDR3 is TGTGCCAGCAGCAGGCAGCAGGGCGAGCAGTACTTC. Protein product: CASSRQQGEQYF. The chain uses TRBV5-4 and TRBJ2-7, with D tentatively TRBD1 (5 bases). V lost 4 bases, J lost 6 bases, and 11 bases lay in between. The germline CDR1 and CDR2 sequences are SGHNT and YYREEE (reference sequence). This CDR3 spans 12 amino acids.

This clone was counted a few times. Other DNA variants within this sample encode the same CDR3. CDR3 nucleotides: TGCGCCAGCAGCGTTACGGGACTAGGTTCCTACGAGCAGTACTTC. Residues: CASSVTGLGSYEQYF. The J gene is TRBJ2-7, the V gene TRBV5-1; the match to TRBD2 covers 8 bases. V gave up 4 bases and J gave up 1 base; unmatched junction bases: 7. The CDR3 is 15 residues long. Germline V gives CDR1 SGHRS, CDR2 YFSETQ.

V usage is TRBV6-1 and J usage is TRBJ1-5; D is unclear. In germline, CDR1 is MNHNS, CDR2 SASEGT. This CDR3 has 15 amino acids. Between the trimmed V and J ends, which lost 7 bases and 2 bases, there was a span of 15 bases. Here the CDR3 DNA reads TGTGCCAGCACCCTGCCGGTCTTCGGCAATCAGCCCCAGCATTTT. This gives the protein CASTLPVFGNQPQHF.

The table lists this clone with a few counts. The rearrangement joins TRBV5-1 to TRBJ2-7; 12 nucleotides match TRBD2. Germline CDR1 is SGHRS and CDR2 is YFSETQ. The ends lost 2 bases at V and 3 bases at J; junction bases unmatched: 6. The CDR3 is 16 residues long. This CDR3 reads CASSLDTSGGIYEQYF. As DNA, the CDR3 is TGCGCCAGCAGCTTAGACACTAGCGGGGGGATCTACGAGCAGTACTTC.

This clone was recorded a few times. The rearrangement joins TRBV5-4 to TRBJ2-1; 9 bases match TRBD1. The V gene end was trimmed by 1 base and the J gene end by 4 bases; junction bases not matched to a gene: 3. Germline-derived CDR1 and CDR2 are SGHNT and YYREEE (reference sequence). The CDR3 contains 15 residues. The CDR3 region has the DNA TGTGCCAGCAGCTTGACAGGGGGCGCTTACAATGAGCAGTTCTTC. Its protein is CASSLTGGAYNEQFF.

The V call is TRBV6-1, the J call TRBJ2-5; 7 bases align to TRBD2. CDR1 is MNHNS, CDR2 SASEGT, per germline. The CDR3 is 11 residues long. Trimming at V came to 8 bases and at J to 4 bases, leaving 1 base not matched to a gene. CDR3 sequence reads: CASGGGETQYF. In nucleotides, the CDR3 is TGTGCCAGCGGCGGGGGAGAGACCCAGTACTTC.

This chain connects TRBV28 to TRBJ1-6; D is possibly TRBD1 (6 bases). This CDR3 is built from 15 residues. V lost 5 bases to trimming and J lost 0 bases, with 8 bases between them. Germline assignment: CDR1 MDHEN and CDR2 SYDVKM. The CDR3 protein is CASSGGASYNSPLHF. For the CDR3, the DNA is TGTGCCAGCAGTGGGGGGGCCTCCTATAATTCACCCCTCCACTTT.

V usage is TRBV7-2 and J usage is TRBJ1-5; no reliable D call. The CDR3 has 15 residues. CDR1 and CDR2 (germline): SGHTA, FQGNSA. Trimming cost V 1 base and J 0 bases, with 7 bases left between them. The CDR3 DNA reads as TGTGCCAGCAGCTTAGTGGCAGATAGCAATCAGCCCCAGCATTTT. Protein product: CASSLVADSNQPQHF. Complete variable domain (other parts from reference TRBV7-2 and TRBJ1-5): GAGVSQSPSNKVTEKGKDVELRCDPISGHTALYWYRQSLGQGLEFLIYFQGNSAPDKSGLPSDRFSAERTGGSVSTLTIQRTQQEDSAVYLCASSLVADSNQPQHFGDGTRLSIL.

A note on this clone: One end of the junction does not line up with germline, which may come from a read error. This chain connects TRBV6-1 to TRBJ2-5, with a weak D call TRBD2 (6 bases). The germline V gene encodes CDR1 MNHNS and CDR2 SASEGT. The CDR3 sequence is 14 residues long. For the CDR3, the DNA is TGTGCCAGCAGTGACCAGATGATAGCGGAGAGCCAGTACTTC. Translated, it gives CASSDQMIAESQYF.

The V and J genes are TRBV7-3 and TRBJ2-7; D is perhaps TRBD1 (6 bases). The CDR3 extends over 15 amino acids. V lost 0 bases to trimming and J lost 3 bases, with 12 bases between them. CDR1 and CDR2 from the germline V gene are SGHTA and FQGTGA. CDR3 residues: CASSLTCTGCYEQYF. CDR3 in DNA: TGTGCCAGCAGCTTAACGTGTACAGGGTGCTACGAGCAGTACTTC.

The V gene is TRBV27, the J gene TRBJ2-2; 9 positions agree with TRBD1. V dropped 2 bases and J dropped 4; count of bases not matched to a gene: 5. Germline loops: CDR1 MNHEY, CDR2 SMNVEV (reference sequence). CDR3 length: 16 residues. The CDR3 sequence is CASSLGTGFSTGELFF. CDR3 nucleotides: TGTGCCAGCAGTTTAGGGACAGGGTTTAGCACCGGGGAGCTGTTTTTT.

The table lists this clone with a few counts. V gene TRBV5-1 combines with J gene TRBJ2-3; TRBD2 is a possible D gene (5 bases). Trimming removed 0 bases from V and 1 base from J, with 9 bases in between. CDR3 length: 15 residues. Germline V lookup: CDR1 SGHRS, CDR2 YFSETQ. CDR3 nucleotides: TGCGCCAGCAGCTTGGATCCCGGGGGCACAGATACGCAGTATTTT. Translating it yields CASSLDPGGTDTQYF. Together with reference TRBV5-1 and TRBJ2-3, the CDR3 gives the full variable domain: KAGVTQTPRYLIKTRGQQVTLSCSPISGHRSVSWYQQTPGQGLQFLFEYFSETQRNKGNFPGRFSGRQFSNSRSEMNVSTLELGDSALYLCASSLDPGGTDTQYFGPGTRLTVL.

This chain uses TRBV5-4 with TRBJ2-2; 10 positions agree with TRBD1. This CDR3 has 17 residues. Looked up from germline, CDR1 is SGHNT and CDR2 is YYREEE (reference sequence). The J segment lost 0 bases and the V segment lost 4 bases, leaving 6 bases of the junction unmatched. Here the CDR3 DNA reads TGTGCCAGCAGCGCTGTGACAGGGGGCGCGAACACCGGGGAGCTGTTTTTT. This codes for CASSAVTGGANTGELFF.

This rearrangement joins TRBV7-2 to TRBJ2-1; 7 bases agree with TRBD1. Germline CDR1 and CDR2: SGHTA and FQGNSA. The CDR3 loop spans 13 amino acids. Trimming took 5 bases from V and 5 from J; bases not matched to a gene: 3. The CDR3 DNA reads TGTGCCAGCAGCCTCGACAGGGACAATGAGCAGTTCTTC. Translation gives CASSLDRDNEQFF.

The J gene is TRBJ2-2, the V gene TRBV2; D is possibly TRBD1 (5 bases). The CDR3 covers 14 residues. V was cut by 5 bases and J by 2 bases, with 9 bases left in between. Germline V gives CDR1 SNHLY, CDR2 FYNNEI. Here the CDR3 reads CASSPRGNTGELFF. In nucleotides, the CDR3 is TGTGCCAGCAGTCCTAGGGGAAACACCGGGGAGCTGTTTTTT.

CDR3 DNA: TGTGCCAGCAGGGACAGGAGCTCCTACAATGAGCAGTTCTTC. Translation gives CASRDRSSYNEQFF. V usage is TRBV28 and J usage is TRBJ2-1; 7 bases line up with TRBD1. Germline V gene lookup returns CDR1 MDHEN and CDR2 SYDVKM. The CDR3 runs to 14 residues. J lost 0 bases, V lost 6 bases, and 2 bases had no gene match.

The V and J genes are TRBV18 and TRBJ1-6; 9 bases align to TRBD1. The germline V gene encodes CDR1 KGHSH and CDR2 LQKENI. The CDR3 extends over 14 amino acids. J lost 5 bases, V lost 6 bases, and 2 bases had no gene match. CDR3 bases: TGTGCCAGCTCTGGACAGGGGAATAATTCACCCCTCCACTTT. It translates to CASSGQGNNSPLHF.

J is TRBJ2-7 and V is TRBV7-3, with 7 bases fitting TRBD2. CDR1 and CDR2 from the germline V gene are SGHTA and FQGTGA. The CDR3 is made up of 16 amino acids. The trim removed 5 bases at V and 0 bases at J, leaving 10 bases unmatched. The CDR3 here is CASSLAAGQSSYEQYF. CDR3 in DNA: TGTGCCAGCAGCCTAGCAGCGGGGCAGAGCTCCTACGAGCAGTACTTC.

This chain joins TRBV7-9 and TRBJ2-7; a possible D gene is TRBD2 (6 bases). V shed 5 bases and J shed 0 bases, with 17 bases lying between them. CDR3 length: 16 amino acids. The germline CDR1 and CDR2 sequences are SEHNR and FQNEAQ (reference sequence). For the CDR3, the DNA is TGTGCCAGCAGCAACGGACTCCGGAGGGGCTCCTACGAGCAGTACTTC. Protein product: CASSNGLRRGSYEQYF.

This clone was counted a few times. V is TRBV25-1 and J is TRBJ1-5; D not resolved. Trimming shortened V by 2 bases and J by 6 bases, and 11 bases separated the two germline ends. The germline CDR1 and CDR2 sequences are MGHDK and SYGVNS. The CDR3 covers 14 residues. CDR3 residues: CASSEGESGQPQHF. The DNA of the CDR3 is TGTGCCAGCAGTGAAGGGGAGTCCGGTCAGCCCCAGCATTTT.

CDR3 amino acids: CASSTGQGITEAFF. The CDR3, as DNA: TGTGCCAGTAGTACGGGACAGGGAATAACTGAAGCTTTCTTT. This chain connects TRBV19 to TRBJ1-1, with 9 bases matching TRBD1. V lost 4 bases, J lost 5 bases, and 5 bases stayed unmatched. Germline-derived CDR1 and CDR2 are LNHDA and SQIVND (reference sequence). The CDR3 loop spans 14 amino acids.

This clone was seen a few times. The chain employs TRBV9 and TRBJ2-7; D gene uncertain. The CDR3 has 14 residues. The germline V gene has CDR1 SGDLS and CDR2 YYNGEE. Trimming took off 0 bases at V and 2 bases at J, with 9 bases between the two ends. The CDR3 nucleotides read TGTGCCAGCAGCGTAGGAGCCTCGACCTACGAGCAGTACTTC. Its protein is CASSVGASTYEQYF.